This TCR beta chain came from a study of response to subunit inactivated influenza vaccine. Findings and caveats of the study: After each seasonal influenza vaccination, few new T cells are recruited, the authors suggested.

This clonotype has just a few counts. Its matching antigen is unknown. Each CDR3 protein gets one entry after TCRdb re-called the RT-PCR reads with MiXCR. The profile covers around 650,000 distinct CDR3 sequences, with 15% to 18% appearing a single time and 11% taken by the ten largest. CDR3 length equals 15 residues. Germline V gene sequence: CDR1 LGHDT, CDR2 YNNKEL (reference sequence). V was pared by 0 bases and J by 4 bases, with 10 bases between. The sequence was obtained from a man aged 50-59 years who received an inactivated influenza vaccine. The sample was PBMCs from blood, taken roughly 12 days after vaccination. This chain connects TRBV3-1 to TRBJ2-1; D is possibly TRBD1 (6 bases). CDR3 amino acids: CASSQERTDYNEQFF. The CDR3 nucleotides read TGTGCCAGCAGCCAAGAGAGGACAGATTACAATGAGCAGTTCTTC.